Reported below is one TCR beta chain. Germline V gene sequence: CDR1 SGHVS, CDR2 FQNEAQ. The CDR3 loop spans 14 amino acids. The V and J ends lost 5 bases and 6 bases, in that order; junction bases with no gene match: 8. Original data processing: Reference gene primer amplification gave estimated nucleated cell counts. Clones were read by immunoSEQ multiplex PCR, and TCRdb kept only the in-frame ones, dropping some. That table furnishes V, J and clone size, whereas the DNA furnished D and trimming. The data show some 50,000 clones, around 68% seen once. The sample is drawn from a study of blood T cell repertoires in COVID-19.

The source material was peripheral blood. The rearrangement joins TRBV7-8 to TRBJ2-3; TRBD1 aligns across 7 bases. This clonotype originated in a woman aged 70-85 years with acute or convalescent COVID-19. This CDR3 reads CASSPTRDSDTQYF. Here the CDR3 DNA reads TGTGCCAGCAGCCCAACCCGGGACAGCGATACGCAGTATTTT.